This T cell receptor (beta chain) was obtained from a study of blood T cells in healthy people across ages. Turning to the study itself: There was about one barcoded beta molecule captured by template switching per two T cells.

Study-wide findings and caveats: CMV infection status of these donors was not known.

This clonotype was seen a few times. The antigen is unknown. V shed 0 bases and J shed 0 bases, with 17 bases lying between them. The CDR3 length is 18 residues. Germline lookup yields CDR1 MNHEY and CDR2 SVGEGT. With a J-beta primer mix and a sample-barcoded 5' primer, a second PCR ran 7 to 11 cycles. Each sample yielded at least 2.5 million CDR3-containing paired-end reads. TCRdb fed the 5' RACE reads into MiXCR, producing one record per CDR3 protein. The sample lists fewer than 1.5 million distinct CDR3 sequences, around 39% occurring once. The source is a woman younger than 30 in good health. This chain uses TRBV6-2 or TRBV6-3 with TRBJ2-5; D not resolved. Sequenced: blood. CDR3 amino acids: CASSYSTAGYSYQETQYF. The CDR3 region has the DNA TGTGCCAGCAGTTACTCCACAGCCGGGTATTCGTACCAAGAGACCCAGTACTTC.